This is a list of T cell receptor beta chains from one sample in a study of molecular identifiers for immune sequencing clone quantification. TCRdb redid the calling of the PCR reads with MiXCR, one entry per CDR3 protein. The table has approximately 670,000 distinct CDR3 sequences, about 20% seen once. The specimen sequenced was naive CD8+ T cells from blood, with Jurkat cell RNA spiked in. These receptor sequences come from a human donor in good health. Some libraries in this study had Jurkat cell RNA spiked in. The conserved cysteine and the conserved F or W are not part of the CDR3 here. Fields, in order: clone size, V gene, J gene, CDR3 protein. Clone size appears in some rows only: once, few, many, or a class for an expanded clone.

clone_size: many; v_call: TRBV6-2/TRBV6-3; j_call: TRBJ2-2; cdr3_aa: ASSYSRQGADTGELF
clone_size: many; v_call: TRBV11-2; j_call: TRBJ2-3; cdr3_aa: ASSLRGKASTDTQY
clone_size: few; v_call: TRBV4-1; j_call: TRBJ2-3; cdr3_aa: ASSPTSGRNTDTQY
clone_size: NA; v_call: TRBV27; j_call: TRBJ2-6; cdr3_aa: ASSPENSGVNVLT
clone_size: NA; v_call: TRBV20-1; j_call: TRBJ2-2; cdr3_aa: SARDWAQREGPTGELF
clone_size: many; v_call: TRBV12-5; j_call: TRBJ2-2; cdr3_aa: ASGFPDSGGNTGELF
clone_size: many; v_call: TRBV30; j_call: TRBJ2-3; cdr3_aa: AWIPVADTQY
clone_size: many; v_call: TRBV6-6; j_call: TRBJ1-4; cdr3_aa: ASSPISGAYNEKLF
clone_size: few; v_call: TRBV12-3/TRBV12-4; j_call: TRBJ1-2; cdr3_aa: ASSSSTGGSYGYT
clone_size: NA; v_call: TRBV19; j_call: TRBJ2-1; cdr3_aa: ASTQGTRGSYNERF
clone_size: NA; v_call: TRBV27; j_call: TRBJ2-3; cdr3_aa: ASIETGMVTDTQY
clone_size: NA; v_call: TRBV4-2; j_call: TRBJ2-7; cdr3_aa: ASSQDNRGPSSYEQY
clone_size: few; v_call: TRBV27; j_call: TRBJ2-7; cdr3_aa: ASSYRKSYEQY
clone_size: many; v_call: TRBV4-3; j_call: TRBJ2-7; cdr3_aa: ASSQDDGTGAYEQY
clone_size: NA; v_call: TRBV20-1; j_call: TRBJ2-7; cdr3_aa: SARHEMAVDEQY
clone_size: many; v_call: TRBV6-2/TRBV6-3; j_call: TRBJ1-5; cdr3_aa: ASSPGYQPQH
clone_size: many; v_call: TRBV24-1; j_call: TRBJ2-1; cdr3_aa: ATSESDLNEQF
clone_size: NA; v_call: TRBV2; j_call: TRBJ2-3; cdr3_aa: ASLWEGGVTDTQY
clone_size: many; v_call: TRBV7-9; j_call: TRBJ1-4; cdr3_aa: ASSPADRDFHEKLF
clone_size: many; v_call: TRBV30; j_call: TRBJ2-1; cdr3_aa: AQSRSYNEQF
clone_size: many; v_call: TRBV29-1; j_call: TRBJ1-1; cdr3_aa: SVDREDPNTEAF
clone_size: NA; v_call: TRBV11-2; j_call: TRBJ1-2; cdr3_aa: ASSLGQGQGYGYT
clone_size: many; v_call: TRBV28; j_call: TRBJ1-5; cdr3_aa: ASSLGGKPYQPQH
clone_size: NA; v_call: TRBV7-9; j_call: TRBJ1-6; cdr3_aa: ASSSRGRGQNSPLH
clone_size: many; v_call: TRBV5-5; j_call: TRBJ2-7; cdr3_aa: ASSLRPILYEQY
clone_size: many; v_call: TRBV4-3; j_call: TRBJ2-2; cdr3_aa: ASSQVYLAGGAGELF
clone_size: many; v_call: TRBV29-1; j_call: TRBJ2-7; cdr3_aa: SVAGLGREQY
clone_size: NA; v_call: TRBV4-3; j_call: TRBJ2-1; cdr3_aa: ASSPKGPGAYGSEQF
clone_size: few; v_call: TRBV10-3; j_call: TRBJ2-3; cdr3_aa: AISGGKGTGTDTQY
clone_size: NA; v_call: TRBV4-1; j_call: TRBJ1-3; cdr3_aa: ASSPVPPRPGNTIY
clone_size: many; v_call: TRBV7-2; j_call: TRBJ2-7; cdr3_aa: ASSPGVAYYEQY
clone_size: many; v_call: TRBV30; j_call: TRBJ2-5; cdr3_aa: AWSISGGQETQY
clone_size: many; v_call: TRBV2; j_call: TRBJ2-3; cdr3_aa: ARRGTSGTTDTQY
clone_size: NA; v_call: TRBV11-2; j_call: TRBJ2-7; cdr3_aa: ASSWSRGGYYEQY
clone_size: many; v_call: TRBV6-6; j_call: TRBJ1-3; cdr3_aa: ASSYLQISGNTIY
clone_size: many; v_call: TRBV27; j_call: TRBJ1-2; cdr3_aa: ASARGPQPYGYT
clone_size: many; v_call: TRBV7-9; j_call: TRBJ2-4; cdr3_aa: ASSSNRVRDSIQY
clone_size: many; v_call: TRBV9; j_call: TRBJ2-3; cdr3_aa: ASSVGAADTQY
clone_size: many; v_call: TRBV6-2/TRBV6-3; j_call: TRBJ1-1; cdr3_aa: ASSPIIQGADTEAF
clone_size: NA; v_call: TRBV12-3/TRBV12-4; j_call: TRBJ2-1; cdr3_aa: ASRPTSGSNEQF
clone_size: NA; v_call: TRBV10-1; j_call: TRBJ1-5; cdr3_aa: ASRKDRKFTNQPQH